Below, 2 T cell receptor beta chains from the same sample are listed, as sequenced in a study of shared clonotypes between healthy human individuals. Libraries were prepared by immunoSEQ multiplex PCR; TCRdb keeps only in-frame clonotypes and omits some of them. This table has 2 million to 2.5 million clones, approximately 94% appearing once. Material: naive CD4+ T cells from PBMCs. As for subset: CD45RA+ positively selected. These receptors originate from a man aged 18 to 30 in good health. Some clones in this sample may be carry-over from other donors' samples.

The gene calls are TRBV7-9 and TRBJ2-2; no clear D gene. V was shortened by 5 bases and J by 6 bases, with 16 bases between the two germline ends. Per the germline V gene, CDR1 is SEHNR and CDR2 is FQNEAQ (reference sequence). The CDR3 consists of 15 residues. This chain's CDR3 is CASSPGSSPSGELFF. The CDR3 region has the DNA TGTGCCAGCAGCCCCGGTTCGAGTCCGTCCGGGGAGCTGTTTTTT.

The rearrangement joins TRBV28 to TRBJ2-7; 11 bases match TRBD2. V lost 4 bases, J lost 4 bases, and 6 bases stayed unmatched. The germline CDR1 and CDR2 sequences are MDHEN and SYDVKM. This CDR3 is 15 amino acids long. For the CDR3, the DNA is TGTGCCAGCAGTTCAATAGCGGGAGGGAAGTACGAGCAGTACTTC. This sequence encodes CASSSIAGGKYEQYF.